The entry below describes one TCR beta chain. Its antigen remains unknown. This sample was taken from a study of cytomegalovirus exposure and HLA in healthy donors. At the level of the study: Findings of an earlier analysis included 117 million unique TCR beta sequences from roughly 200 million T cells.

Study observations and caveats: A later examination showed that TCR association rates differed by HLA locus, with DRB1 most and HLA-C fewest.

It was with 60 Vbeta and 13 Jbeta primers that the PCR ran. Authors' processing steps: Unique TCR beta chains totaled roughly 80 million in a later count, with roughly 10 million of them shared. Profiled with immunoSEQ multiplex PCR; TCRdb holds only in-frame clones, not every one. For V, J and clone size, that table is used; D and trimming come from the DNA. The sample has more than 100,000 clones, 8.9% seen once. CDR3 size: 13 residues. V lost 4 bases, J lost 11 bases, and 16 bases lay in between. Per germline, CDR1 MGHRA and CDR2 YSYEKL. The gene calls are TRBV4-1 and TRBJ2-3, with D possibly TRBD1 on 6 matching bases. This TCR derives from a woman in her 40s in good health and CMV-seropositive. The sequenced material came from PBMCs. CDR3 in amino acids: CASSPGTKIKQYF. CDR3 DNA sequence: TGCGCCAGCAGCCCTGGGACAAAGATTAAGCAGTATTTT.